These 18 T cell receptor beta chains originate from one sample sequenced in a study of cytomegalovirus exposure and HLA in healthy donors. It was with 60 Vbeta and 13 Jbeta primers that the PCR ran. TCRdb's table, derived via immunoSEQ multiplex PCR, lists solely in-frame clones and lacks some. The repertoire holds 140,000 or so clones, with approximately 86% as singletons. Sequencing was done on a sample of PBMCs. The source is a middle-aged woman in good health and CMV-seronegative.

This chain links TRBV2 with TRBJ2-2; D gene unclear. V was cut by 4 bases and J by 3 bases, with 15 bases left in between. The germline V gene has CDR1 SNHLY and CDR2 FYNNEI. The CDR3 loop spans 16 amino acids. The chain's CDR3 is CASSVERAAHTGELFF. CDR3 in DNA: TGTGCCAGCAGTGTAGAAAGAGCCGCGCACACCGGGGAGCTGTTTTTT.

This clone appeared once. This chain joins TRBV9 and TRBJ2-1, with TRBD2 matching over 7 bases. J lost 8 bases, V lost 0 bases, and 8 bases had no gene match. The germline gives CDR1 SGDLS, CDR2 YYNGEE. The CDR3 loop spans 15 amino acids. Here the CDR3 reads CASSVGGGPSHEQFF. CDR3 nucleotides: TGTGCCAGCAGCGTAGGGGGAGGGCCGTCCCATGAGCAGTTCTTC.

The chain links TRBV10-1 to TRBJ2-2; 8 nucleotides line up with TRBD2. The CDR3 length is 15 residues. Trimming took 6 bases from V and 6 from J; bases not matched to a gene: 9. Germline-derived CDR1 and CDR2 are WNHNN and SYGVQD (reference sequence). The CDR3 here is CASSGGLGHAGELFF. CDR3 in DNA: TGCGCCAGCAGCGGGGGACTAGGGCATGCCGGGGAGCTGTTTTTT.

This clone was seen more than once but under ten times. The genes are TRBV19 and TRBJ2-7, with 7 nucleotides matching TRBD1. CDR3 length: 14 residues. J gave up 2 bases and V 5 bases, and 6 bases lay outside the gene matches. Germline V gene sequence: CDR1 LNHDA, CDR2 SQIVND (reference sequence). CDR3 DNA sequence: TGTGCCAGTAGTTCAGGACAGGCGACCTACGAGCAGTACTTC. Its protein is CASSSGQATYEQYF.

The chain carries TRBV14 and TRBJ2-1; 7 nucleotides agree with TRBD2. The junction had 11 bases not matched to a gene; V was cut back by 1 base and J by 2 bases. Germline loops: CDR1 SGHDN, CDR2 FVKESK. The CDR3 consists of 18 residues. CDR3 DNA: TGTGCCAGCAGCCAAGGCGGATTTGCGGGGGTTGCCTACAATGAGCAGTTCTTC. It yields the protein CASSQGGFAGVAYNEQFF.

A remark on this clone: Mismatch with germline at one junction end may stem from a read error. The chain combines TRBV4-1 with TRBJ2-5; 7 bases line up with TRBD2. From germline, CDR1 is MGHRA and CDR2 YSYEKL. The CDR3 is made up of 13 amino acids. The CDR3 DNA follows: TGCGCCAGCAGCCAAGATCCCGGCGGGAGTCTCAACTTC. As protein: CASSQDPGGSLNF.

V gene TRBV28 combines with J gene TRBJ2-1, with D possibly being TRBD1 (5 bases). V shed 3 bases and J shed 0 bases, with 12 bases lying between them. Germline V CDR1 and CDR2: MDHEN, SYDVKM. The CDR3 has 16 amino acids. CDR3 sequence (DNA): TGTGCCAGCAGTTTCACCCCGCAGGGCTCCTACAATGAGCAGTTCTTC. It yields the protein CASSFTPQGSYNEQFF.

This chain uses TRBV27 with TRBJ2-5; perhaps TRBD1 as D (6 bases). Germline V lookup: CDR1 MNHEY, CDR2 SMNVEV (reference sequence). V lost 1 base and J lost 5, with 17 bases in between. CDR3 size: 16 residues. The CDR3 loop is CASSLLGTGSRETQYF. As DNA, the CDR3 is TGTGCCAGCAGTTTATTAGGCACAGGGTCACGGGAGACCCAGTACTTC.

J is TRBJ2-7 and V is TRBV5-6; TRBD1 aligns across 7 bases. This CDR3 has 14 amino acids. Germline CDR1 SGHDT, CDR2 YYEEEE. V dropped 6 bases and J dropped 5; count of bases not matched to a gene: 11. The CDR3 sequence: CASKQGIMDDEQYF. CDR3 coding DNA: TGTGCCAGCAAACAGGGGATCATGGACGACGAGCAGTACTTC.

The chain is built from TRBV7-2 and TRBJ1-1, with D possibly TRBD1 on 6 matching bases. Per the germline V gene, CDR1 is SGHTA and CDR2 is FQGNSA. Trimming took 4 bases from V and 1 from J, leaving 16 bases between them. This CDR3 has 16 residues. In DNA, the CDR3 is TGTGCCAGCAGCTCACGCCAGGGGAGAGCGAACACTGAAGCTTTCTTT. Its protein is CASSSRQGRANTEAFF.

CDR3 DNA sequence: TGTGCCAGCAGGATTACCCCGGGACAGACGTACGAGCAGTACTTC. It encodes CASRITPGQTYEQYF. The rearrangement uses TRBV6-5 and TRBJ2-7, with TRBD1 identical over 7 bases. V lost 6 bases, J lost 4 bases, and 12 bases stayed unmatched. The CDR3 runs to 15 residues. CDR1 is MNHEY, CDR2 SVGAGI, per germline.

The V gene is TRBV6-1, the J gene TRBJ2-7; D is unresolved. The germline V and J ends were trimmed by 2 bases and 1 base, with 15 bases remaining between them. The length of the CDR3 is 16 residues. Germline V gene sequence: CDR1 MNHNS, CDR2 SASEGT. This CDR3 is CASSEIPGLVSYEQYF. The CDR3 DNA reads TGTGCCAGCAGTGAAATCCCAGGATTGGTATCCTACGAGCAGTACTTC.

The J gene is TRBJ1-2, the V gene TRBV5-5, with 7 bases lining up with TRBD1. V shed 0 bases, J shed 5 bases, and the junction held 4 bases outside the gene matches. In germline, CDR1 is SGHKS, CDR2 YYEKEE (reference sequence). The CDR3 is 14 residues long. The CDR3 spells CASSLATTGYGYTF. CDR3 sequence (DNA): TGTGCCAGCAGCTTGGCGACGACAGGGTATGGCTACACCTTC.

This sequence joins TRBV10-3 and TRBJ2-2; TRBD1 agrees at 11 bases. Germline values: CDR1 ENHRY, CDR2 SYGVKD. The CDR3 length is 15 residues. The V segment lost 8 bases and the J segment 5 bases; nucleotides outside the gene matches: 7. CDR3 protein: CAIGGQGASTGELFF. The CDR3 nucleotides are TGTGCCATCGGCGGACAGGGGGCAAGTACCGGGGAGCTGTTTTTT.

This chain joins TRBV5-1 and TRBJ2-7; 7 bases match TRBD1. CDR3 length: 14 residues. The trim removed 4 bases at V and 1 base at J, leaving 5 bases unmatched. CDR1 and CDR2 (germline): SGHRS, YFSETQ. In DNA form, the CDR3 reads TGCGCCAGCAGCCCCGCAGGGGGTTCCTACGAGCAGTACTTC. This encodes CASSPAGGSYEQYF.

V and J are TRBV5-4 and TRBJ2-1; D is perhaps TRBD1 (5 bases). Germline CDR1 is SGHNT and CDR2 is YYREEE (reference sequence). The CDR3 has 16 residues. V was trimmed by 4 bases and J by 1 base, leaving 15 bases between them. CDR3 coding DNA: TGTGCCAGCAGCCCCAGCAGGGCGTTTTCCTACAATGAGCAGTTCTTC. It translates to CASSPSRAFSYNEQFF.

The rearrangement links TRBV11-2 to TRBJ2-1, with a tentative D call TRBD2 (5 bases). V gave up 0 bases and J gave up 4 bases, with 10 bases separating them. This CDR3 comprises 15 residues. Germline CDR1 reads SGHAT; CDR2 reads FQNNGV. The CDR3 bases are TGTGCCAGCAGCTTAGAGGCTAGCAGTTACAATGAGCAGTTCTTC. This translates into CASSLEASSYNEQFF.

This clone was seen only a few times. This chain links TRBV7-2 with TRBJ1-2, with D perhaps matching TRBD1 (5 bases). Germline assignment: CDR1 SGHTA and CDR2 FQGNSA. The CDR3 extends over 12 amino acids. V was trimmed by 5 bases and J by 5 bases, leaving 9 bases between them. The CDR3 region is CASSQGPYGYTF. The CDR3 region has the DNA TGTGCCAGCAGCCAGGGCCCTTATGGCTACACCTTC.